This TCR beta chain was identified during a study of blood T cell repertoires in COVID-19. The protocol was immunoSEQ multiplex PCR, while the TCRdb copy is restricted to in-frame clones and leaves out a portion. The repertoire holds some 290,000 clones, roughly 93% seen once, with under 3% in the top ten. Per germline, CDR1 LNHDA and CDR2 SQIVND (reference sequence). Trimming stripped 9 bases from V and 7 bases from J, with 16 bases between. CDR3 length: 14 residues. V and J are TRBV19 and TRBJ1-6, with D unresolved. Sequencing was carried out using PBMCs or T cells enriched from blood (not recorded which). This sequence originates from a woman in her thirties or forties with acute COVID-19. CDR3 coding DNA: TGTGCCAGCGCAGACCGGGAGAAAAATTCACCCCTCCACTTT. Amino acids: CASADREKNSPLHF.